A selection of T cell receptor beta chains follows, all from one sample in a study of blood T cell repertoires in COVID-19. TCRdb's copy holds only in-frame clones and misses some; the assay was immunoSEQ multiplex PCR. The table lists about 200,000 clones, roughly 80% of them singletons. Sequencing was performed on peripheral blood. The receptors stem from a man in his 60s with acute or convalescent COVID-19. Each CDR3 is given without its conserved first and last residue. The order of the fields is D gene, V gene, CDR3 length, CDR3 protein. A D gene is named only where the DNA matches it firmly.

>TRBD1|TRBV6-1|12
ASSDRTGDYGYT
>.|TRBV6-5|9
ASLSADTQY
>.|TRBV27|13
ASSLSDGDRETQY
>.|TRBV11-2|12
ASSGGGLNTEAF
>.|TRBV19|13
ASSAGPQAGSPLH
>.|TRBV6-5|13
ASSTSTGTNSPLH
>.|TRBV2|11
ASSDRGNQPQH
>.|TRBV7-8|12
ASSLTGRANVLT
>.|TRBV25-1|12
ASSALDRNTEAF
>.|TRBV30|13
AWSVNLWAGDGYT
>.|TRBV23-1|11
ASTYTGIQPQH
>.|TRBV6-5|10
ASSQTGNEQF
>TRBD2|TRBV4-3|15
ASSQDTAGGSNNEQF
>.|TRBV15|12
ATSRERDQETQY
>TRBD1|TRBV19|13
ASSIGQGARETQY
>TRBD2|TRBV24-1|12
ATSGWEGRDEQF
>TRBD2|TRBV28|15
ASSSRPPSGGSYEQY
>TRBD1|TRBV9|13
ASSARDRAGNTIY
>.|TRBV6-5|12
ATPLRRSYNEQF
>.|TRBV6-5|11
ASSSRAGTEAF
>TRBD2|TRBV19|12
ASRMDGGTGELF
>.|TRBV3-1/TRBV3-2|13
ASNSASGYNSPLH